Following are 29 T cell receptor beta chains from one sample sequenced in a study of blood T cell repertoires in COVID-19. The protocol was immunoSEQ multiplex PCR, while the TCRdb copy is restricted to in-frame clones and leaves out a portion. The data show about 300,000 clones, with more than 70% seen just once and around 1.6% held by the top ten. Sequencing was performed on peripheral blood. Receptors were obtained from a woman aged 25 to 45 with COVID-19, enrolled during active disease.

This clone has just a few counts. The chain recombines TRBV24-1 with TRBJ1-5; 10 bases line up with TRBD1. Per germline, CDR1 KGHDR and CDR2 SFDVKD. The CDR3 is 16 residues long. The V and J ends lost 4 bases and 6 bases, in that order; junction bases with no gene match: 8. CDR3 nucleotide sequence: TGTGCCACCAGTGACGCGGGGACAGGGGAGATTCAGCCCCAGCATTTT. Translated: CATSDAGTGEIQPQHF.

The chain is built from TRBV28 and TRBJ1-2; D call uncertain. V shed 1 base and J shed 3 bases, with 9 bases lying between them. Germline CDR1 reads MDHEN; CDR2 reads SYDVKM. The CDR3 length is 14 residues. The CDR3 coding sequence is TGTGCCAGCAGTTTATTCGTCGGGGACTATGGCTACACCTTC. Encoded protein: CASSLFVGDYGYTF.

The V and J genes are TRBV18 and TRBJ1-1; no reliable D call. Trimming removed 3 bases from V and 1 base from J, with 12 bases in between. CDR3 length: 15 residues. Germline V gives CDR1 KGHSH, CDR2 LQKENI. CDR3 coding DNA: TGTGCCAGCTCACCGACACCACTAGAGAACACTGAAGCTTTCTTT. This encodes CASSPTPLENTEAFF.

This chain connects TRBV3-1 (or the pseudogene TRBV3-2) to TRBJ1-2; D is unclear. The CDR3 consists of 13 residues. The ends were cut back, 3 bases at V and 5 bases at J, with 10 bases in the middle. Germline V gene data show CDR1 as LGHDT and CDR2 as YNNKEL (reference sequence). CDR3 region: CASSHDTAYGYTF. DNA for the CDR3: TGTGCCAGCAGCCACGACACCGCTTATGGCTACACCTTC.

The V and J genes are TRBV7-9 and TRBJ2-1; D possibly corresponds to TRBD1 (6 bases). This CDR3 is built from 17 residues. Germline CDR1 SEHNR, CDR2 FQNEAQ (reference sequence). The V gene lost 5 bases and the J gene lost 6 bases, with 23 bases spanning the gap. The CDR3 DNA follows: TGTGCCAGCAGCCGAGTAATGGGGGCGAATCCTACCAATGAGCAGTTCTTC. Its translation: CASSRVMGANPTNEQFF.

This rearrangement joins TRBV5-8 to TRBJ2-7, with unresolved D. The CDR3 loop spans 13 amino acids. V was clipped by 0 bases and J by 3 bases, with 7 bases between them. The V gene's germline CDR1 is SGHTS and CDR2 YDEGEE. The CDR3 bases are TGTGCCAGCAGCTTGGGTCAGTACTACGAGCAGTACGTC. Translated, it gives CASSLGQYYEQYV.

The chain is built from TRBV5-1 and TRBJ1-1; TRBD1 aligns across 7 bases. The CDR3 runs 14 residues. CDR1 is SGHRS, CDR2 YFSETQ, per germline. V lost 3 bases, J lost 3 bases, and 5 bases stayed unmatched. The CDR3 DNA reads as TGCGCCAGCAGCTCATGGACAGGAGACACTGAAGCTTTCTTT. Amino acid sequence: CASSSWTGDTEAFF. The full variable domain, its missing parts supplied by reference TRBV5-1 and TRBJ1-1, is KAGVTQTPRYLIKTRGQQVTLSCSPISGHRSVSWYQQTPGQGLQFLFEYFSETQRNKGNFPGRFSGRQFSNSRSEMNVSTLELGDSALYLCASSSWTGDTEAFFGQGTRLTVV.

The rearrangement links TRBV11-2 to TRBJ2-5; D possibly corresponds to TRBD1 (6 bases). Trimming removed 5 bases from V and 1 base from J, with 11 bases in between. The CDR3 runs 14 residues. Germline-derived CDR1 and CDR2 are SGHAT and FQNNGV. The CDR3 is CASSLTGIQETQYF. Written as DNA, the CDR3 is TGTGCCAGCAGCCTCACAGGGATCCAAGAGACCCAGTACTTC.

The genes are TRBV3-1 (or the pseudogene TRBV3-2) and TRBJ1-1, with D unclear. V was pared by 1 base and J by 3 bases, with 3 bases between. The CDR3 totals 12 residues. Looked up from germline, CDR1 is LGHDT and CDR2 is YNNKEL (reference sequence). CDR3 region: CASSQGDTEAFF. The DNA for the CDR3 is TGTGCCAGCAGCCAAGGAGACACTGAAGCTTTCTTT.

The rearrangement uses TRBV13 and TRBJ2-1; 13 bases align to TRBD2. Unmatched junction bases numbered 10, after V lost 4 bases and J lost 10 bases. Per germline, CDR1 PRHDT and CDR2 FYEKMQ (reference sequence). The CDR3 is made up of 16 amino acids. CDR3 DNA: TGTGCCAGCAGCTACCCCGGACTAGCGGGGGCGGGGGAGCAGTTCTTC. It is translated as CASSYPGLAGAGEQFF.

The CDR3 sequence is CASSRQVNTEAFF. CDR3 sequence (DNA): TGTGCCAGCAGCAGACAGGTGAACACTGAAGCTTTCTTT. This chain joins TRBV12-3 or TRBV12-4 and TRBJ1-1; D is possibly TRBD1 (6 bases). V was trimmed by 6 bases and J by 0 bases, leaving 8 bases between them. The CDR3 covers 13 residues.

The chain combines TRBV3-1 (or the pseudogene TRBV3-2) with TRBJ1-5; D not resolved. Germline loops: CDR1 LGHDT, CDR2 YNNKEL (reference sequence). The CDR3 has 13 residues. V was shortened by 2 bases and J by 1 base, with 3 bases between the two germline ends. CDR3 protein: CASSQQSNQPQHF. The CDR3, as DNA: TGTGCCAGCAGCCAACAGAGCAATCAGCCCCAGCATTTT.

The chain is built from TRBV3-1 (or the pseudogene TRBV3-2) and TRBJ1-1, with D maybe TRBD1 (6 bases). CDR1 and CDR2 (germline): LGHDT, YNNKEL (reference sequence). The CDR3 is made up of 14 amino acids. The ends were cut back, 4 bases at V and 4 bases at J, with 13 bases in the middle. CDR3 region: CASSLTGWSTEAFF. CDR3 sequence (DNA): TGTGCCAGCAGCCTAACAGGGTGGTCCACTGAAGCTTTCTTT.

V usage is TRBV6-5 and J usage is TRBJ1-1; maybe TRBD1 (6 bases). With 0 bases removed from V and 5 bases from J, the gap between germline ends came to 16 bases. CDR1 and CDR2 (germline): MNHEY, SVGAGI. The CDR3 runs 16 residues. The CDR3 DNA is TGTGCCAGCAGTTACTCTAGCGGGGGGCAAGGTACTGAAGCTTTCTTT. Its protein product is CASSYSSGGQGTEAFF.

V is TRBV4-2 and J is TRBJ2-1, with 10 bases matching TRBD2. Trimming removed 0 bases from V and 7 bases from J; junction bases left unmatched: 6. This CDR3 has 16 amino acids. CDR1 and CDR2 (germline): LGHNA, YNFKEQ. CDR3 coding DNA: TGTGCCAGCAGCCAAGAACTAGCGGGGAGGACGAATGAGCAGTTCTTC. Amino acid sequence: CASSQELAGRTNEQFF.

The chain recombines TRBV30 with TRBJ1-1; TRBD1 aligns across 9 bases. Losses at the gene ends were 3 bases for V and 4 bases for J; bases not matched to a gene: 3. Per the germline V gene, CDR1 is GTSNPN and CDR2 is SVGIG (reference sequence). The CDR3 has 13 amino acids. CDR3 region: CAWRQTGGTEAFF. The CDR3 region has the DNA TGTGCCTGGAGACAGACAGGGGGCACTGAAGCTTTCTTT.

The CDR3 is CASSYYLGRIDYGYTF. The CDR3 DNA sequence: TGTGCCAGCAGTTACTACCTTGGCAGGATCGACTATGGCTACACCTTC. This sequence joins TRBV6-6 and TRBJ1-2; D is ambiguous. CDR3 length: 16 amino acids. Germline-derived CDR1 and CDR2 are MNHNY and SVGAGI (reference sequence). V was clipped by 1 base and J by 3 bases, with 15 bases between them.

V usage is TRBV5-5 and J usage is TRBJ2-4, with D tentatively TRBD2 (6 bases). The CDR3 contains 15 residues. Trimming took 5 bases from V and 3 from J, leaving 15 bases between them. Per the germline V gene, CDR1 is SGHKS and CDR2 is YYEKEE (reference sequence). CDR3 sequence: CASSPPGVDKNIQYF. The CDR3, as DNA: TGTGCCAGCAGTCCCCCGGGGGTGGACAAAAACATTCAGTACTTC.

This chain joins TRBV12-3 or TRBV12-4 and TRBJ2-3, with D perhaps TRBD2 (6 bases). Trimming stripped 5 bases from V and 1 base from J, with 7 bases between. This CDR3 has 13 residues. The CDR3 DNA sequence: TGTGCCAGCAGTCGGAGGGGCACAGATACGCAGTATTTT. It specifies CASSRRGTDTQYF.

The chain combines TRBV29-1 with TRBJ1-4, with D tentatively TRBD1 (5 bases). The germline V gene has CDR1 SQVTM and CDR2 ANQGSEA. Trimming left V 4 bases short and J 8 bases short, with 11 bases between. This CDR3 comprises 12 residues. CDR3 in DNA: TGCAGCGTTGCCCGGACACAAGAAAAACTGTTTTTT. Protein sequence: CSVARTQEKLFF.

In this sample, this clone turned up a few times. The gene calls are TRBV18 and TRBJ1-3, with D possibly matching TRBD1 (6 bases). This CDR3 is 15 amino acids long. Between the trimmed V and J ends, which lost 2 bases and 5 bases, there was a span of 13 bases. Germline-derived CDR1 and CDR2 are KGHSH and LQKENI. The CDR3 bases are TGTGCCAGCTCACCAGGGCCAGGGGCGAGAAACACCATATATTTT. Protein product: CASSPGPGARNTIYF.

V is TRBV5-6 and J is TRBJ1-1; 10 bases line up with TRBD1. V trimming: 4 bases; J trimming: 4 bases; junction bases outside the gene matches: 7. This CDR3 spans 15 amino acids. Germline loops: CDR1 SGHDT, CDR2 YYEEEE. CDR3 region: CASSQPGQGFTEAFF. CDR3 coding DNA: TGTGCCAGCAGCCAGCCGGGACAGGGGTTCACTGAAGCTTTCTTT.

CDR3 region: CASSDRGPPNEQFF. The CDR3 nucleotides are TGCGCCAGCAGTGATAGGGGGCCCCCGAATGAGCAGTTCTTC. The V call is TRBV10-1, the J call TRBJ2-1; 7 bases fit TRBD1. V lost 3 bases to trimming and J lost 7 bases; unmatched junction nucleotides: 6. The CDR3 has 14 amino acids. Germline-derived CDR1 and CDR2 are WNHNN and SYGVQD (reference sequence).

The CDR3: CASSPGLSSGNTIYF. Here the CDR3 DNA reads TGCGCCAGCAGCCCCGGTCTTAGCTCTGGAAACACCATATATTTT. The chain is built from TRBV5-1 and TRBJ1-3; no definite D call. The CDR3 contains 15 residues. The germline V gene encodes CDR1 SGHRS and CDR2 YFSETQ. V lost 4 bases, J lost 0 bases, and 11 bases lay in between.

The V and J genes are TRBV3-1 (or the pseudogene TRBV3-2) and TRBJ2-3; 7 nucleotides align to TRBD1. The CDR3 consists of 15 residues. Germline V CDR1 and CDR2: LGHDT, YNNKEL (reference sequence). Germline trimming cut 2 bases from V and 1 base from J; bases unmatched to any gene: 3. CDR3 sequence: CASSQPGQRTDTQYF. The DNA of the CDR3 is TGTGCCAGCAGCCAACCGGGACAGCGCACAGATACGCAGTATTTT.

The V gene is TRBV21-1, the J gene TRBJ2-2; the D segment call TRBD2 is taken from the table without a DNA check. TRBV21-1 is shown as a pseudogene. The CDR3 loop spans 15 amino acids. The CDR3: CASSKGAGRTGELFF. Written as DNA, the CDR3 is TGTGCCAGCAGCAAAGGGGCAGGGAGGACCGGGGAGCTGTTTTTT.

The chain couples TRBV4-1 to TRBJ2-1, with 10 bases identical to TRBD2. There are 15 residues in the CDR3. CDR1 and CDR2 from the germline V gene are MGHRA and YSYEKL. The trim removed 5 bases at V and 4 bases at J, leaving 5 bases unmatched. CDR3 sequence reads: CASSFLAGEYNEQFF. CDR3 DNA: TGCGCCAGCAGCTTTCTAGCGGGGGAATACAATGAGCAGTTCTTC.

V is TRBV6-5 and J is TRBJ2-7; TRBD1 is a possible D gene (6 bases). The length of the CDR3 is 14 residues. From germline, CDR1 is MNHEY and CDR2 SVGAGI. The V end was cut by 7 bases, the J end by 5 bases, with 18 bases between. As DNA, the CDR3 is TGTGCCAGCACACTTACGGGCACAGGGAACGAGCAGTACGTC. It translates to CASTLTGTGNEQYV.

This chain links TRBV11-1 with TRBJ2-7, with 10 nucleotides matching TRBD1. Germline V gene sequence: CDR1 SGHAT, CDR2 FQDESV (reference sequence). V trimming: 6 bases; J trimming: 4 bases; junction bases outside the gene matches: 9. The CDR3 sequence is 15 residues long. The CDR3 DNA follows: TGTGCCAGCAGTCCACTGGACAGGGGGATTTACGAGCAGTACTTC. It encodes CASSPLDRGIYEQYF.